These T cell receptor beta chains were read from a single sample in a study of blood T cell repertoires in COVID-19. Profiling relied on immunoSEQ multiplex PCR, and the TCRdb table lists in-frame clones only, not all of them. The profile shows roughly 500,000 clones, 75% to 90% of them singletons. The sequencing sample was made of PBMCs or T cells enriched from blood (not recorded which). The receptor set was obtained from a woman aged 55-69 years who had recovered from COVID-19. Each CDR3 is given with its conserved first and last residue. Fields, in order: V gene, J gene, clone size, CDR3 protein. Only part of the rows carry a size: once, few, many, or a class if the clone is expanded.

v_call: TRBV5-1
j_call: TRBJ1-2
clone_size: .
cdr3_aa: CASSLGQGYNYGYTF

v_call: TRBV5-1
j_call: TRBJ1-4
clone_size: .
cdr3_aa: CASSLGPGDEKLFF

v_call: TRBV19
j_call: TRBJ1-6
clone_size: .
cdr3_aa: CASTGTGGSPLHF

v_call: TRBV5-1
j_call: TRBJ2-1
clone_size: .
cdr3_aa: CASSLAPGQGNNEQFF

v_call: TRBV7-6
j_call: TRBJ1-2
clone_size: .
cdr3_aa: CASSLETGAPYGYTF

v_call: TRBV7-2
j_call: TRBJ2-3
clone_size: once
cdr3_aa: CASSPNTDTQYF

v_call: TRBV24-1
j_call: TRBJ1-2
clone_size: once
cdr3_aa: CATSEPDRWYGYTF

v_call: TRBV7-8
j_call: TRBJ1-1
clone_size: .
cdr3_aa: CASSLVVEGWMNTEAFF

v_call: TRBV24-1
j_call: TRBJ2-3
clone_size: .
cdr3_aa: CATSDSGGGTDTQYF

v_call: TRBV5-1
j_call: TRBJ1-1
clone_size: .
cdr3_aa: CASMLQGAATEAFF

v_call: TRBV14
j_call: TRBJ1-1
clone_size: .
cdr3_aa: CASSQGNTEAFF

v_call: TRBV3-1/TRBV3-2
j_call: TRBJ1-4
clone_size: .
cdr3_aa: CASSHRTGGYEKLFF

v_call: TRBV24-1
j_call: TRBJ1-2
clone_size: .
cdr3_aa: CATSDDRGYGYTF

v_call: TRBV30
j_call: TRBJ1-1
clone_size: .
cdr3_aa: CAWAGTATSLLNTEAFF

v_call: TRBV5-1
j_call: TRBJ1-2
clone_size: .
cdr3_aa: CASSLVAGPNGYTF

v_call: TRBV2
j_call: TRBJ2-1
clone_size: .
cdr3_aa: CASSYTSGGYNEQFF

v_call: TRBV27
j_call: TRBJ1-6
clone_size: .
cdr3_aa: CASRTGGPQNSPLHF

v_call: TRBV20-1
j_call: TRBJ2-5
clone_size: .
cdr3_aa: CSLGRKETQYF

v_call: TRBV15
j_call: TRBJ2-7
clone_size: .
cdr3_aa: CATSPPHRGQSSYEQYF

v_call: TRBV9
j_call: TRBJ2-1
clone_size: once
cdr3_aa: CASSPGLAGVINEQFF

v_call: TRBV4-2
j_call: TRBJ2-3
clone_size: .
cdr3_aa: CASSQDGGGADTQYF

v_call: TRBV2
j_call: TRBJ2-3
clone_size: .
cdr3_aa: CASSEALATDTQYF

v_call: TRBV4-1
j_call: TRBJ2-3
clone_size: .
cdr3_aa: CASRPLVQGLNTDTQYF

v_call: TRBV6-5
j_call: TRBJ2-1
clone_size: once
cdr3_aa: CASRTPGARDEQFF

v_call: TRBV9
j_call: TRBJ1-6
clone_size: once
cdr3_aa: CASSVRLDNSPLHF

v_call: TRBV19
j_call: TRBJ1-6
clone_size: .
cdr3_aa: CASSTSDRDYNSPLHF

v_call: TRBV5-1
j_call: TRBJ2-5
clone_size: .
cdr3_aa: CASSLSYSRVWETQYF

v_call: TRBV29-1
j_call: TRBJ2-3
clone_size: .
cdr3_aa: CSVEDGWGLGADTQYF

v_call: TRBV10-2
j_call: TRBJ1-6
clone_size: .
cdr3_aa: CASRMDRANSPLHF

v_call: TRBV7-2
j_call: TRBJ2-5
clone_size: once
cdr3_aa: CASSSGPGGVGETQYF

v_call: TRBV11-2
j_call: TRBJ1-6
clone_size: once
cdr3_aa: CASSLGDRGANNSPLHF

v_call: TRBV4-1
j_call: TRBJ1-2
clone_size: .
cdr3_aa: CASSQDPGQGYGYTF

v_call: TRBV3-1/TRBV3-2
j_call: TRBJ1-2
clone_size: .
cdr3_aa: CASTNRGSGYTF

v_call: TRBV18
j_call: TRBJ2-2
clone_size: .
cdr3_aa: CASSPWTSRESGELFF

v_call: TRBV15
j_call: TRBJ2-5
clone_size: .
cdr3_aa: CATSSPHQETQYF

v_call: TRBV2
j_call: TRBJ2-1
clone_size: .
cdr3_aa: CASSQAPGGFF

v_call: TRBV29-1
j_call: TRBJ1-3
clone_size: few
cdr3_aa: CSVRSSGNTIYF

v_call: TRBV10-3
j_call: TRBJ1-3
clone_size: .
cdr3_aa: CAISVLRGAGSGNTIYF

v_call: TRBV2
j_call: TRBJ2-7
clone_size: .
cdr3_aa: CASSEGKGVAYEQYF

v_call: TRBV5-6
j_call: TRBJ2-7
clone_size: .
cdr3_aa: CASSLASSWLHEQYF

v_call: TRBV5-1
j_call: TRBJ2-3
clone_size: once
cdr3_aa: CASSLEGTGGITDTQYF

v_call: TRBV7-9
j_call: TRBJ1-2
clone_size: .
cdr3_aa: CASTRRTAEGYGYTF

v_call: TRBV10-3
j_call: TRBJ2-3
clone_size: .
cdr3_aa: CAISPTSGRTDTQYF

v_call: TRBV27
j_call: TRBJ1-2
clone_size: .
cdr3_aa: CASRRGRALYGYTF

v_call: TRBV6-5
j_call: TRBJ1-2
clone_size: .
cdr3_aa: CASTGTGGNYGYTF

v_call: TRBV11-3
j_call: TRBJ1-4
clone_size: .
cdr3_aa: CASSSQQGHNEKLFF

v_call: TRBV7-4
j_call: TRBJ1-5
clone_size: .
cdr3_aa: CASSLRRDRNQPQHF

v_call: TRBV6-5
j_call: TRBJ1-6
clone_size: .
cdr3_aa: CASSYSGQWDSPLHF

v_call: TRBV11-2
j_call: TRBJ2-2
clone_size: .
cdr3_aa: CASSSWQGSNTGELFF

v_call: TRBV7-6
j_call: TRBJ2-7
clone_size: .
cdr3_aa: CASSLAPGQGYEQYF

v_call: TRBV2
j_call: TRBJ2-7
clone_size: .
cdr3_aa: CASSVHDEQYF